Below, 17 T cell receptor beta chains from the same sample are listed, as sequenced in a study of cytomegalovirus exposure and HLA in healthy donors. PCR was performed using 60 Vbeta and 13 Jbeta primers. The repertoire was sequenced with immunoSEQ multiplex PCR; TCRdb's copy has only in-frame clones and lacks some. The top ten hold about 4.3% of the sample, which has 100,000 to 150,000 clones, over 60% seen once. The source material was PBMCs. The receptors were gathered from a man in his sixties in good health and CMV-seropositive.

J is TRBJ1-6 and V is TRBV5-1, with 7 bases identical to TRBD1. Germline CDR1 and CDR2: SGHRS and YFSETQ. The CDR3 sequence is 15 residues long. The J segment lost 10 bases and the V segment lost 1 base, leaving 8 bases of the junction unmatched. The CDR3 coding sequence is TGCGCCAGCAGCTTGTCAGGGGGTGACAGGTCACCCCTCCACTTT. Protein product: CASSLSGGDRSPLHF.

J is TRBJ1-2 and V is TRBV7-3; unclear D gene. The CDR3 extends over 14 amino acids. Germline V lookup: CDR1 SGHTA, CDR2 FQGTGA. The V end lost 4 bases, the J end lost 4 bases, and 13 bases lay between the germline ends. CDR3 nucleotides: TGTGCCAGCAGCTCCCCACGTACTCTCTATGGCTACACCTTC. Protein product: CASSSPRTLYGYTF.

The table lists this clone with a few counts. The chain employs TRBV6-1 and TRBJ1-5; D remains unclear. CDR1 and CDR2 from the germline V gene are MNHNS and SASEGT. V lost 6 bases and J 4 bases, leaving 10 bases between the germline ends. The CDR3 has 13 residues. The CDR3 loop is CASRPLSNQPQHF. The CDR3 coding sequence is TGTGCCAGCAGACCCCTCAGTAATCAGCCCCAGCATTTT.

The chain has TRBV28 and TRBJ2-3; 7 bases map to TRBD1. The CDR3 extends over 13 amino acids. Unmatched junction bases numbered 5, after V lost 9 bases and J lost 2 bases. CDR1 and CDR2 (germline): MDHEN, SYDVKM. The CDR3 coding sequence is TGTGCCAGTGGGGACAGCATCACAGATACGCAGTATTTT. It encodes CASGDSITDTQYF.

This clone was observed a few times. The genes are TRBV5-1 and TRBJ2-1; D remains unclear. CDR3 size: 15 residues. Germline-derived CDR1 and CDR2 are SGHRS and YFSETQ. Trimming removed 3 bases from V and 4 bases from J, with 14 bases in between. DNA of the CDR3: TGCGCCAGCAGCTCTGACACCTTTACTTACAATGAGCAGTTCTTC. Translating gives CASSSDTFTYNEQFF.

This rearrangement joins TRBV6-5 to TRBJ1-4; D not certain. Germline V gene sequence: CDR1 MNHEY, CDR2 SVGAGI. Trimming removed 0 bases from V and 3 bases from J, with 5 bases in between. The CDR3 covers 14 residues. The CDR3 DNA follows: TGTGCCAGCAGTTACTCGCGCTCTAATGAAAAACTGTTTTTT. Encoded protein: CASSYSRSNEKLFF.

This clone showed up just a few times. V and J are TRBV30 and TRBJ2-3, with 9 bases that match TRBD2. CDR1 and CDR2 (germline): GTSNPN, SVGIG (reference sequence). The CDR3 has 16 residues. V shed 5 bases and J 1 base; nucleotides not matched to a gene: 10. The CDR3 is CAWGGGAEGGTDTQYF. As DNA, the CDR3 is TGTGCCTGGGGCGGGGGGGCTGAGGGAGGCACAGATACGCAGTATTTT.

Written as DNA, the CDR3 is TGCGCCAGCAGGGCCACAGATACGCAGTATTTT. Translated, it gives CASRATDTQYF. This rearrangement joins TRBV5-1 to TRBJ2-3; D is ambiguous. The V and J ends lost 5 bases and 2 bases respectively, with 3 bases between them. The CDR3 is 11 residues long. Germline lookup yields CDR1 SGHRS and CDR2 YFSETQ.

The chain combines TRBV6-1 with TRBJ1-1; a possible D gene is TRBD1 (5 bases). The germline gives CDR1 MNHNS, CDR2 SASEGT. Trimming took off 5 bases at V and 11 bases at J, with 12 bases between the two ends. This CDR3 comprises 11 residues. The CDR3 DNA reads TGTGCCAGCAGTCTCAGGGCTTTGGCTTTCTTT. Translating it yields CASSLRALAFF.

This rearrangement joins TRBV9 to TRBJ2-2; TRBD2 aligns across 8 bases. The ends lost 7 bases at V and 7 bases at J; junction bases unmatched: 9. The CDR3 consists of 14 residues. The germline CDR1 and CDR2 sequences are SGDLS and YYNGEE. CDR3 residues: CASAFGGGIGELFF. The CDR3 DNA is TGTGCCAGCGCGTTCGGGGGGGGCATCGGGGAGCTGTTTTTT.

V gene TRBV6-6 combines with J gene TRBJ2-3; TRBD2 is a possible D gene (6 bases). Between the trimmed V and J ends, which lost 2 bases and 3 bases, there was a span of 15 bases. This CDR3 region has 16 residues. Germline CDR1 is MNHNY and CDR2 is SVGAGI (reference sequence). Here the CDR3 DNA reads TGTGCCAGCAGTTACGGGGGATCGAGCGGGACAGATACGCAGTATTTT. Its protein product is CASSYGGSSGTDTQYF.

The chain couples TRBV6-4 to TRBJ1-5, with 10 bases matching TRBD1. This CDR3 is 16 amino acids long. V lost 3 bases and J lost 6; bases outside the gene matches: 8. Germline CDR1 MRHNA, CDR2 SNTAGT. This CDR3 reads CASSDSLDRGPQPQHF. CDR3 DNA sequence: TGTGCCAGCAGTGATTCCTTAGACAGGGGGCCTCAGCCCCAGCATTTT.

V gene TRBV5-1 combines with J gene TRBJ1-2, with a possible D match to TRBD1 (5 bases). CDR3 length: 14 residues. Trimming took 4 bases from V and 0 from J, leaving 10 bases between them. CDR1 and CDR2 from the germline V gene are SGHRS and YFSETQ. CDR3 bases: TGCGCCAGCAGCCCGACAGTGACTAACTATGGCTACACCTTC. It specifies CASSPTVTNYGYTF. Together with reference TRBV5-1 and TRBJ1-2, the CDR3 gives the full variable domain: KAGVTQTPRYLIKTRGQQVTLSCSPISGHRSVSWYQQTPGQGLQFLFEYFSETQRNKGNFPGRFSGRQFSNSRSEMNVSTLELGDSALYLCASSPTVTNYGYTFGSGTRLTVV.

The J gene is TRBJ1-2, the V gene TRBV19; TRBD1 matches at 7 bases. With 5 bases clipped from V and 8 bases from J, the junction kept 5 bases outside the gene matches. Looked up from germline, CDR1 is LNHDA and CDR2 is SQIVND (reference sequence). The CDR3 loop spans 12 amino acids. CDR3 sequence reads: CASSWRQGGYTF. The CDR3, as DNA: TGTGCCAGTAGTTGGAGACAGGGAGGCTACACCTTC.

The chain joins TRBV9 to TRBJ1-2; 9 bases are a match to TRBD1. The CDR3 runs 16 residues. V was pared by 0 bases and J by 6 bases, with 9 bases of the junction left unmatched. Germline CDR1 reads SGDLS; CDR2 reads YYNGEE. DNA for the CDR3: TGTGCCAGCAGCGTAGGGGGAGGACAGGGGCTCGATGGCTACACCTTC. Encoded protein: CASSVGGGQGLDGYTF.

This rearrangement joins TRBV27 to TRBJ2-7, with D possibly being TRBD2 (5 bases). V shed 0 bases and J shed 2 bases, with 14 bases lying between them. Germline CDR1 is MNHEY and CDR2 is SMNVEV (reference sequence). The CDR3 covers 16 residues. In DNA form, the CDR3 reads TGTGCCAGCAGTTTATCGGCCGGGGTGATCGCCTACGAGCAGTACTTC. It codes for CASSLSAGVIAYEQYF.

This clone was picked up a small number of times. The chain recombines TRBV5-1 with TRBJ1-2, with 8 bases aligning to TRBD1. This CDR3 comprises 14 residues. J was trimmed by 6 bases and V by 1 base; bases with no gene match: 5. Germline V gene sequence: CDR1 SGHRS, CDR2 YFSETQ. CDR3 coding DNA: TGCGCCAGCAGCTTGCCTAAGACAGGGGATGGCTACACCTTC. Translation gives CASSLPKTGDGYTF.